This TCR beta chain was recovered during a study of CD4 T cells in relation to SARS-CoV-2 and coronaviruses. About the research overall: PBMCs were cultured with antigen for less than twelve days before TCR beta sequencing.

Regarding this clone: No antigen is known for it.

Using immunoSEQ multiplex PCR, the repertoire was profiled, and TCRdb retains in-frame clones only, with some absent. The sample contains 25,000 to 30,000 clones, 74% of which appear only once. The unexposed donors gave CD4+ T cells in about 2011-2018, prior to COVID-19. The cells were cultured for about 10 days before CD4+ T cells were isolated. Unexposed-donor CD4+ T cells were probed with SARS-CoV-2 S/N and four cold-coronavirus spikes, cells permitting. Fresh IL-2 medium replaced half the medium on days 3 and 7. Germline V gene data show CDR1 as LNHDA and CDR2 as SQIVND (reference sequence). Trimming took 3 bases from V and 8 from J, leaving 17 bases between them. The CDR3 is 16 residues long.

This clonotype was obtained from a human donor in good health. The sample consisted of CD4+ T cells from PBMCs, cultured in vitro. J is TRBJ1-6 and V is TRBV19; no firm D call. The CDR3 bases are TGTGCCAGTAGTATCTTTAGCGACGTACGGGATTCACCCCTCCACTTT. This encodes CASSIFSDVRDSPLHF.